The 28 T cell receptor beta chains reported below all come from one sample, sequenced in a study of OX40 agonist ivuxolimab in advanced cancers. Assay used: immunoSEQ multiplex PCR; TCRdb lists only in-frame clones, some missing. Of some 82,000 clones listed, 90% to 95% are singletons. Material: CD4+ or CD8+ T cells sorted from blood, obtained in a trial of the OX40 agonist ivuxolimab. The source of these receptors is an adult with an advanced solid tumor such as melanoma, head and neck, liver or kidney cancer.

The genes are TRBV6-5 and TRBJ2-1, with unresolved D. V lost 6 bases and J lost 9, with 15 bases in between. The CDR3 is made up of 13 amino acids. Germline V gives CDR1 MNHEY, CDR2 SVGAGI. Here the CDR3 reads CASRMALRGEQFF. The CDR3, as DNA: TGTGCCAGCAGAATGGCGCTCCGCGGTGAGCAGTTCTTC.

J is TRBJ2-7 and V is TRBV27, with unresolved D. Germline V gene lookup returns CDR1 MNHEY and CDR2 SMNVEV (reference sequence). CDR3 length: 13 residues. V lost 7 bases, J lost 6 bases, and 16 bases lay in between. CDR3 amino acids: CASTTATAGEQYF. CDR3 bases: TGTGCCAGCACCACGGCAACGGCTGGCGAGCAGTACTTC.

The V and J genes are TRBV21-1 and TRBJ1-4. TRBV21-1 is a listed pseudogene. CDR3 length: 12 amino acids. The CDR3 protein is CASGKRAEKLFF. CDR3 DNA sequence: TGTGCCAGCGGAAAAAGGGCTGAAAAACTGTTTTTT.

V and J are TRBV2 and TRBJ1-4; a possible D gene is TRBD1 (6 bases). Germline V CDR1 and CDR2: SNHLY, FYNNEI. V lost 4 bases and J 4 bases, leaving 10 bases between the germline ends. The CDR3 spans 14 residues. The CDR3 DNA sequence: TGTGCCAGCAGTGGCAGGGGCAATAATGAAAAACTGTTTTTT. Amino acids: CASSGRGNNEKLFF.

In its sample, this clone was seen once. The CDR3 sequence: CASSFGGGSSYEQYF. DNA of the CDR3: TGCGCCAGCAGCTTCGGGGGAGGCAGCTCCTACGAGCAGTACTTC. The gene calls are TRBV5-1 and TRBJ2-7; TRBD2 might be the D (6 bases). With 2 bases removed from V and 0 bases from J, the gap between germline ends came to 12 bases. From germline, CDR1 is SGHRS and CDR2 YFSETQ. The length of the CDR3 is 15 residues.

The genes are TRBV6-5 and TRBJ2-2; 10 bases map to TRBD2. Germline trimming cut 11 bases from V and 1 base from J; bases unmatched to any gene: 7. The V gene's germline CDR1 is MNHEY and CDR2 SVGAGI. The CDR3 spans 15 residues. The CDR3 DNA follows: TGTGCCGCCAGTCGGACTAGCGGGAACACCGGGGAGCTGTTTTTT. It is translated as CAASRTSGNTGELFF.

The chain is built from TRBV6-6 and TRBJ2-7; the match to TRBD1 covers 10 bases. V shed 2 bases and J 5 bases; nucleotides not matched to a gene: 3. Germline values: CDR1 MNHNY, CDR2 SVGAGI (reference sequence). The CDR3 sequence is 14 residues long. The CDR3 DNA is TGTGCCAGCAGTTACGACAGGGGGCCACACGAGCAGTACTTC. Protein sequence: CASSYDRGPHEQYF.

This clone was counted only a few times. This chain connects TRBV15 to TRBJ1-5; D is undetermined. The CDR3 sequence is 14 residues long. V gave up 0 bases and J gave up 7 bases, with 10 bases separating them. Per germline, CDR1 LNHNV and CDR2 YYDKDF (reference sequence). CDR3 nucleotide sequence: TGTGCCACCAGCAGAGAAATCGGGGTACAGCCCCAGCATTTT. The encoded protein is CATSREIGVQPQHF.

The chain employs TRBV27 and TRBJ2-7; 8 bases map to TRBD1. This CDR3 has 15 residues. V shed 4 bases and J 6 bases; nucleotides not matched to a gene: 11. The germline CDR1 and CDR2 sequences are MNHEY and SMNVEV (reference sequence). CDR3 in DNA: TGTGCCAGCAGTTCCCCCGGGACAGGTATGAGCGAGCAGTACTTC. This gives the protein CASSSPGTGMSEQYF.

The rearrangement links TRBV29-1 to TRBJ2-1; 10 nucleotides line up with TRBD2. The germline gives CDR1 SQVTM, CDR2 ANQGSEA. The CDR3 loop spans 16 amino acids. With V trimmed by 4 bases and J by 4 bases, 10 bases remained unmatched. DNA of the CDR3: TGCAGCGTTGTGGAGCCTAGCGGGAGCCGGTACAATGAGCAGTTCTTC. Amino acids: CSVVEPSGSRYNEQFF.

This chain joins TRBV27 and TRBJ2-1; TRBD1 matches 8 bases. J gave up 6 bases and V 5 bases, and 6 bases lay outside the gene matches. Germline CDR1 MNHEY, CDR2 SMNVEV (reference sequence). The CDR3 length is 14 residues. This chain's CDR3 is CASSHLQGANEQFF. DNA of the CDR3: TGTGCCAGCAGTCACCTTCAGGGGGCCAATGAGCAGTTCTTC.

This clone was observed a handful of times. The chain links TRBV6-6 to TRBJ1-1, with D unresolved. Germline lookup yields CDR1 MNHNY and CDR2 SVGAGI (reference sequence). CDR3 length equals 14 residues. V was clipped by 4 bases and J by 11 bases, with 20 bases between them. CDR3 amino acids: CASSFDGGPLWAFF. The CDR3 coding sequence is TGTGCCAGCAGTTTCGACGGCGGCCCCCTTTGGGCTTTCTTT.

The CDR3 is CASGRAEAGQTQYF. In DNA, the CDR3 is TGTGCCAGCGGGCGTGCGGAGGCCGGGCAGACCCAGTACTTC. The chain has TRBV19 and TRBJ2-5; D might be TRBD2 (5 bases). V dropped 9 bases and J dropped 6 bases, with 20 bases sitting between them. This CDR3 spans 14 amino acids. Germline values: CDR1 LNHDA, CDR2 SQIVND (reference sequence).

The gene calls are TRBV5-6 and TRBJ1-4; D is undetermined. The germline gives CDR1 SGHDT, CDR2 YYEEEE. The CDR3 runs 17 residues. Deletions cut 4 bases from V and 0 bases from J, with 16 bases between. CDR3 nucleotides: TGTGCCAGCAGCCCCTCAGGAGTGTGGGCAACTAATGAAAAACTGTTTTTT. This encodes CASSPSGVWATNEKLFF.

The chain combines TRBV28 with TRBJ1-5; D ambiguous. V lost 11 bases and J lost 2, with 16 bases in between. Per germline, CDR1 MDHEN and CDR2 SYDVKM. This CDR3 is 14 amino acids long. The CDR3 bases are TGTGCCTCCCTTTCCGGCGGACGCAATCAGCCCCAGCATTTT. Protein product: CASLSGGRNQPQHF.

The V gene is TRBV7-8, the J gene TRBJ1-1; D is unresolved. Trimming took off 4 bases at V and 0 bases at J, with 9 bases between the two ends. Germline lookup yields CDR1 SGHVS and CDR2 FQNEAQ. This CDR3 comprises 14 residues. This chain's CDR3 is CASSSTLMNTEAFF. The CDR3 DNA sequence: TGTGCCAGCAGCTCCACCTTGATGAACACTGAAGCTTTCTTT.

The V and J genes are TRBV5-8 and TRBJ2-5, with D possibly TRBD2 on 5 matching bases. The CDR3 runs 14 residues. Trimming took 3 bases from V and 8 from J, leaving 17 bases between them. Germline V lookup: CDR1 SGHTS, CDR2 YDEGEE. The CDR3 nucleotides are TGTGCCAGCAGCTCAGTGGACCGCGGAGGAACCCAGTACTTC. Residues: CASSSVDRGGTQYF.

This clone appeared a single time. The V gene is TRBV27, the J gene TRBJ1-2; D may be TRBD1 (5 bases). V lost 3 bases and J lost 5, with 16 bases in between. In germline, CDR1 is MNHEY, CDR2 SMNVEV (reference sequence). The CDR3 loop spans 15 amino acids. Here the CDR3 reads CASSFDSGVRYGYTF. CDR3 sequence (DNA): TGTGCCAGCAGTTTTGATTCGGGGGTACGGTATGGCTACACCTTC.

J is TRBJ2-7 and V is TRBV11-2; no firm D call. The ends were cut back, 2 bases at V and 2 bases at J, with 10 bases in the middle. This CDR3 contains 14 residues. Germline V gene data show CDR1 as SGHAT and CDR2 as FQNNGV. The CDR3 DNA reads TGTGCCAGCAGCTTAAGAGTTGCCACCTACGAGCAGTACTTC. It yields the protein CASSLRVATYEQYF.

The V call is TRBV7-9, the J call TRBJ2-3, with 8 bases aligning to TRBD2. The CDR3 is 15 amino acids. Germline CDR1 is SEHNR and CDR2 is FQNEAQ (reference sequence). V dropped 3 bases and J dropped 2; count of bases not matched to a gene: 4. CDR3 sequence reads: CASSFTGGYTDTQYF. The CDR3 DNA sequence: TGTGCCAGCAGCTTTACGGGAGGGTACACAGATACGCAGTATTTT.

The V call is TRBV7-2, the J call TRBJ1-5, with D possibly being TRBD1 (5 bases). Trimming removed 2 bases at V and 3 bases at J, with 11 bases between. Germline lookup yields CDR1 SGHTA and CDR2 FQGNSA. The CDR3 is made up of 15 amino acids. CDR3 protein: CASSLRVGLNQPQHF. The CDR3 bases are TGTGCCAGCAGCTTACGGGTGGGGCTCAATCAGCCCCAGCATTTT.

CDR3 protein: CSAQGTAYEQYF. In nucleotides, the CDR3 is TGCAGCGCTCAAGGGACGGCCTACGAGCAGTACTTC. V and J are TRBV29-1 and TRBJ2-7; D possibly uses TRBD1 or TRBD2 (5 bases each). From germline, CDR1 is SQVTM and CDR2 ANQGSEA. V was trimmed by 7 bases and J by 2 bases, leaving 12 bases between them. The CDR3 contains 12 residues.

The genes are TRBV5-1 and TRBJ2-5; 7 bases are a match to TRBD2. This CDR3 region has 15 residues. Trimming removed 0 bases from V and 5 bases from J; junction bases left unmatched: 7. Germline V gene lookup returns CDR1 SGHRS and CDR2 YFSETQ. CDR3 sequence reads: CASSLEGGSQETQYF. The CDR3 DNA follows: TGCGCCAGCAGCTTGGAGGGCGGGAGCCAGGAGACCCAGTACTTC.

V usage is TRBV30 and J usage is TRBJ1-5, with a tentative D call TRBD1 (5 bases). Germline loops: CDR1 GTSNPN, CDR2 SVGIG (reference sequence). The ends were cut back, 0 bases at V and 6 bases at J, with 12 bases in the middle. The CDR3 runs to 14 residues. CDR3 sequence: CAWSVGAGAQPQHF. CDR3 DNA sequence: TGTGCCTGGAGTGTAGGGGCAGGAGCTCAGCCCCAGCATTTT.

The chain is built from TRBV6-5 and TRBJ1-2; D remains unclear. The V gene's germline CDR1 is MNHEY and CDR2 SVGAGI. This CDR3 is built from 15 residues. V lost 2 bases to trimming and J lost 5 bases, with 15 bases between them. The CDR3 protein is CASSYTKTPLYGYTF. CDR3 nucleotides: TGTGCCAGCAGTTACACTAAGACACCGCTTTATGGCTACACCTTC.

The chain combines TRBV29-1 with TRBJ1-2, with 8 bases aligning to TRBD1. This CDR3 region has 13 residues. From germline, CDR1 is SQVTM and CDR2 ANQGSEA. With V trimmed by 3 bases and J by 3 bases, 3 bases remained unmatched. The CDR3 here is CSVDRGLDYGYTF. Written as DNA, the CDR3 is TGCAGCGTTGACAGGGGGCTGGACTATGGCTACACCTTC.

The chain uses TRBV29-1 and TRBJ1-5, with 8 bases identical to TRBD1. Germline values: CDR1 SQVTM, CDR2 ANQGSEA. This CDR3 comprises 14 residues. V shed 5 bases, J shed 0 bases, and the junction held 3 bases outside the gene matches. The CDR3 is CSVRTGNSNQPQHF. CDR3 coding DNA: TGCAGCGTTCGGACAGGGAATAGCAATCAGCCCCAGCATTTT.

The chain couples TRBV18 to TRBJ1-2; TRBD1 agrees at 7 bases. Germline CDR1 is KGHSH and CDR2 is LQKENI. Losses at the gene ends were 2 bases for V and 4 bases for J; bases not matched to a gene: 7. The CDR3 consists of 15 residues. The CDR3 region has the DNA TGTGCCAGCTCACCAAGGGACAGCGCGTTCTATGGCTACACCTTC. This codes for CASSPRDSAFYGYTF.